This TCR beta chain was captured in a study of blood T cells in healthy people across ages. Study observations and caveats: The long-lived group displayed more naive CD4+ cells, plus higher diversity, than the aged donors did. TCR beta diversity, measured per million T cells, fell in a roughly linear way with age.

This CDR3 spans 15 amino acids. Trimming removed 5 bases from V and 1 base from J, with 14 bases in between. CDR1 SGHTA and CDR2 FQGTGA come from the germline V gene. Remarks on this clonotype: Its antigen is undetermined.

The authors ran a second PCR of about 7 to 12 cycles using a sample-barcoded 5' primer and a J-beta primer mix. TCRdb recomputed calls from the 5' RACE reads with MiXCR, one row per CDR3 protein. Counted here are 1.6 million or so distinct CDR3 sequences, roughly 30% occurring once; the ten biggest clones make up roughly 10%. The chain has TRBV7-3 and TRBJ2-5, with D perhaps matching TRBD1 or TRBD2 (5 bases each). This clonotype was sampled from a woman aged 25 to 39 in good health. Sequences were obtained from blood. The CDR3 protein is CASSHLGGGQETQYF. CDR3 coding DNA: TGTGCCAGCAGCCATCTTGGGGGTGGCCAAGAGACCCAGTACTTC.